These 10 T cell receptor beta chains came from one sample sequenced in a study of T cells after somatic rescue of genetic block. Assay used: immunoSEQ multiplex PCR; TCRdb lists only in-frame clones, some missing. Here the sample spans roughly 120,000 clones, 75% to 95% being singletons. The sample was peripheral blood mononuclear cells (PBMCs). These receptors were taken from a woman younger than 30.

In this sample, this clone turned up once. The chain links TRBV4-2 to TRBJ1-1, with D possibly matching TRBD1 (5 bases). This CDR3 has 15 amino acids. The V and J ends lost 1 base and 0 bases respectively, with 9 bases between them. CDR1 and CDR2 from the germline V gene are LGHNA and YNFKEQ. Written as DNA, the CDR3 is TGTGCCAGCAGCCAAGGGGACTTTATGAACACTGAAGCTTTCTTT. This sequence encodes CASSQGDFMNTEAFF.

The chain links TRBV2 to TRBJ2-5, with no clear D. The CDR3 length is 11 residues. Germline values: CDR1 SNHLY, CDR2 FYNNEI. V dropped 6 bases and J dropped 1 base, with 3 bases sitting between them. CDR3 in DNA: TGTGCCAGCAGAATCCAAGAGACCCAGTACTTC. Residues: CASRIQETQYF.

The rearrangement joins TRBV7-8 to TRBJ1-5, with D tentatively TRBD1 (5 bases). This CDR3 is built from 18 residues. Germline V gene data show CDR1 as SGHVS and CDR2 as FQNEAQ. Trimming took off 5 bases at V and 4 bases at J, with 24 bases between the two ends. In DNA form, the CDR3 reads TGTGCCAGCAGCCGAGGGGCCCGGACGGGGATTCGGAATCAGCCCCAGCATTTT. It encodes CASSRGARTGIRNQPQHF.

The sample holds one count of this clone. CDR3 sequence reads: CASSLEWWGSGTDTQYF. DNA of the CDR3: TGTGCCAGCAGCTTAGAGTGGTGGGGATCGGGCACAGATACGCAGTATTTT. The chain uses TRBV11-2 and TRBJ2-3; D not certain. Germline V gene sequence: CDR1 SGHAT, CDR2 FQNNGV. CDR3 length equals 17 residues. The V end was cut by 0 bases, the J end by 1 base, with 14 bases between.

CDR3 residues: CASSISQGLDTQYF. The CDR3 DNA reads as TGTGCCAGTAGTATCTCACAGGGGTTAGATACGCAGTATTTT. The chain links TRBV19 to TRBJ2-3; 7 bases are shared with TRBD1. This CDR3 has 14 amino acids. Trimming removed 3 bases from V and 5 bases from J; junction bases left unmatched: 5. Germline lookup yields CDR1 LNHDA and CDR2 SQIVND (reference sequence).

The rearrangement uses TRBV6-5 and TRBJ2-1, with 7 nucleotides matching TRBD1. This CDR3 is built from 15 residues. Unmatched junction bases numbered 12, after V lost 8 bases and J lost 5 bases. Germline values: CDR1 MNHEY, CDR2 SVGAGI. The CDR3 DNA reads TGTGCCAGCGGACCGACAGGGATTCAGAACAATGAGCAGTTCTTC. Encoded protein: CASGPTGIQNNEQFF.

This clone was counted once. The gene calls are TRBV5-1 and TRBJ2-5; 10 bases agree with TRBD1. The CDR3 sequence is 16 residues long. Germline CDR1 is SGHRS and CDR2 is YFSETQ. The trim removed 2 bases at V and 0 bases at J, leaving 4 bases unmatched. This chain's CDR3 is CASSFWGQGYQETQYF. The CDR3 nucleotides are TGCGCCAGCAGCTTCTGGGGACAGGGGTACCAAGAGACCCAGTACTTC.

The sample holds one count of this clone. The chain uses TRBV7-9 and TRBJ1-4; 7 bases are shared with TRBD1. The CDR3 is 14 amino acids. V lost 5 bases to trimming and J lost 8 bases; unmatched junction nucleotides: 8. The germline CDR1 and CDR2 sequences are SEHNR and FQNEAQ (reference sequence). The CDR3 DNA is TGTGCCAGCAGCCCTGGGGGACAGCCAGAAAAACTGTTTTTT. It translates to CASSPGGQPEKLFF.

The genes are TRBV11-1 and TRBJ2-1, with TRBD1 identical over 8 bases. Germline loops: CDR1 SGHAT, CDR2 FQDESV (reference sequence). This CDR3 is 16 amino acids long. V shed 1 base, J shed 7 bases, and the junction held 9 bases outside the gene matches. The CDR3 here is CASSLVGDRRGNEQFF. CDR3 bases: TGTGCCAGCAGCTTAGTCGGGGACAGGAGGGGAAATGAGCAGTTCTTC.

V usage is TRBV29-1 and J usage is TRBJ2-6, with TRBD2 as a possible D gene (5 bases). Germline-derived CDR1 and CDR2 are SQVTM and ANQGSEA. The CDR3 has 15 amino acids. V shed 4 bases and J shed 0 bases, with 10 bases lying between them. The CDR3 reads CSVGAENSGANVLTF. CDR3 nucleotides: TGCAGCGTTGGAGCGGAGAACTCTGGGGCCAACGTCCTGACTTTC.